This T cell receptor beta chain was obtained from a study of blood T cells in healthy people across ages. Overall study: Per every two T cells, about one barcoded beta molecule was captured by template switching.

Each of the donors had roughly 9.3 milliliters of peripheral blood drawn into EDTA-treated Vacutainer tubes. Trimming pared 7 bases from V and 10 bases from J, leaving 24 bases between. This CDR3 contains 15 residues. CDR1 and CDR2 (germline): SGHRS, YFSETQ. Next came a second PCR, run for roughly 6 to 11 cycles, which used a sample-barcoded 5' primer along with a J-beta primer mix. TCRdb used MiXCR to reprocess the 5' RACE reads, holding one entry per CDR3 protein. This sample has roughly 900,000 distinct CDR3 sequences, with 25% to 35% found just once. This clonotype was detected once. The V and J genes are TRBV5-1 and TRBJ2-1; tentative D call: TRBD2 (6 bases). The source material was blood. The TCR originated in an elderly woman in good health. Here the CDR3 DNA reads TGCGCCAGCGGCGAGATTGATCGGGAGAGACGCGAGCAGTTCTTC. This sequence encodes CASGEIDRERREQFF.